The sequence of this T cell receptor (beta chain) was determined in a study of T cell responses to AZD1222 COVID-19 vaccine. Germline CDR1 and CDR2: MNHEY and SVGAGI. The length of the CDR3 is 14 residues. V lost 6 bases to trimming and J lost 6 bases, with 17 bases between them. Findings and limits, study-wide: The donor group comprised mostly white British people and more females; the analysis possibly underestimated clonal diversity.

Worth noting for this clone: The antigen remains unidentified.

Method: immunoSEQ multiplex PCR; TCRdb's copy keeps in-frame clones and lacks some. The profile shows approximately 80,000 clones, about nine tenths of them singletons. The chain employs TRBV6-5 and TRBJ1-1; D is perhaps TRBD1 (6 bases). The TCR was taken from an adult in good health. This specimen consisted of peripheral blood, obtained on day 0 of AZD1222 vaccination. CDR3 DNA: TGTGCCAGCAGACCCGCCCACAGGGTGGCTGAAGCTTTCTTT. Translation gives CASRPAHRVAEAFF.